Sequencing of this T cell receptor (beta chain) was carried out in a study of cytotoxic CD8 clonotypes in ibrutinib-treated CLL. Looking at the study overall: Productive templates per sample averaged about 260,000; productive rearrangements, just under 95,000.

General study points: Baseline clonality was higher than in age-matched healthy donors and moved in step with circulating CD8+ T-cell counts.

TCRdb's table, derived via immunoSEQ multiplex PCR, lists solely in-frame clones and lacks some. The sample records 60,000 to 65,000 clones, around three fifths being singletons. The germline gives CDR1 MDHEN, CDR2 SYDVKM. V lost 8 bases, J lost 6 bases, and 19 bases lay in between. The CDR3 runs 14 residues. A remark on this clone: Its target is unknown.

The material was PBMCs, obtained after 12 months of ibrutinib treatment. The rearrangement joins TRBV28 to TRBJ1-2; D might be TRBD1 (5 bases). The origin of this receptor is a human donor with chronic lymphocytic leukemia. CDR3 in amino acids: CASLSSLLGDGYTF. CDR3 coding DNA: TGTGCCAGCCTCTCTTCCTTATTAGGGGATGGCTACACCTTC.